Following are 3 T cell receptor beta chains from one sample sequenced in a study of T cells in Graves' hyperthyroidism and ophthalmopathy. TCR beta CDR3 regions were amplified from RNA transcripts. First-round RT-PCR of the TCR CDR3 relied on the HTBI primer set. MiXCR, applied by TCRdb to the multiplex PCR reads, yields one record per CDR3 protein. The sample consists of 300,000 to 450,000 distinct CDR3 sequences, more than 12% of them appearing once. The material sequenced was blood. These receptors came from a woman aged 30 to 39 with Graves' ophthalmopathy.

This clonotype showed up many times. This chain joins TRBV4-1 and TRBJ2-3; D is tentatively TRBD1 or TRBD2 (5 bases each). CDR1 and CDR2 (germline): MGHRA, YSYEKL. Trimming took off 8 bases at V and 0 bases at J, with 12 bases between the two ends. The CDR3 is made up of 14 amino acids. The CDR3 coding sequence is TGCGCCAGCCGCGGAGAGGGGAGCACAGATACGCAGTATTTT. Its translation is CASRGEGSTDTQYF.

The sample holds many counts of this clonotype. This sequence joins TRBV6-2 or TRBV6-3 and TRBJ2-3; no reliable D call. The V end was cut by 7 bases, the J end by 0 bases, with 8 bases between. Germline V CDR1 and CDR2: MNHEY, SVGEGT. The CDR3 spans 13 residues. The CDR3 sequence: CASTLDSTDTQYF. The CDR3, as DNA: TGTGCCAGCACGCTCGACAGCACAGATACGCAGTATTTT.

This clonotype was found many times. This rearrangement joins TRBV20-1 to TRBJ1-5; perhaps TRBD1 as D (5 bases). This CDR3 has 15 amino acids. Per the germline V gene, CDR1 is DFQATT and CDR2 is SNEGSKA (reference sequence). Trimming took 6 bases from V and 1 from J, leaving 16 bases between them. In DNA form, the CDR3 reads TGCAGTGCAATTCCCGGGGACGGAAGCAATCAGCCCCAGCATTTT. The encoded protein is CSAIPGDGSNQPQHF.